This is a list of T cell receptor beta chains from one sample in a study of shared clonotypes between healthy human individuals. Measured with immunoSEQ multiplex PCR; TCRdb has only the in-frame clones, and not every one. The table lists 450,000 to 500,000 clones, around 85% of them singletons. The sequencing sample was made of PBMCs. The receptors were gathered from a woman between 40 and 50 years old in good health. Some clones in this sample may be carry-over from other donors' samples. CDR3s include the opening cysteine and the closing phenylalanine or tryptophan. D genes are given only for firm matches. Where a row states a size, it is once, few, many or the class of an expanded clone; other rows omit it.

CSVEGTSGSDEQFF	TGCAGCGTTGAAGGAACCAGCGGGAGTGATGAGCAGTTCTTC	TRBD2	NA	14	TRBV29-1	TRBJ2-1
CASSLTSGEYNEQFF	TGTGCCAGCAGCTTGACTAGCGGGGAATACAATGAGCAGTTCTTC	TRBD2	NA	15	TRBV5-4	TRBJ2-1
CASSDLQGLNEKLFF	TGTGCCAGCAGTGATCTACAGGGACTAAATGAAAAACTGTTTTTT	NA	NA	15	TRBV25-1	TRBJ1-4
CASSLVTGYGYTF	TGTGCCAGCAGCTTGGTAACCGGCTATGGCTACACCTTC	NA	medium-sized	13	TRBV5-4	TRBJ1-2
CASSNAGTSGKETQYF	TGTGCCAGCAGCAACGCGGGGACTAGCGGAAAAGAGACCCAGTACTTC	TRBD2	many	16	TRBV6-6	TRBJ2-5
CAINRGGDTEAFF	TGTGCCATCAACCGGGGGGGGGACACTGAAGCTTTCTTT	NA	NA	13	TRBV10-3	TRBJ1-1
CASGRALNTEAFF	TGTGCCAGCGGCCGGGCGTTGAATACTGAAGCTTTCTTT	NA	NA	13	TRBV19	TRBJ1-1
CASSAQGGAPETQYF	TGTGCCAGCAGTGCGCAAGGGGGCGCCCCAGAGACCCAGTACTTC	TRBD1	NA	15	TRBV2	TRBJ2-5
CASTLLGSSYNEQFF	TGTGCCAGCACCCTCTTAGGGAGCTCCTACAATGAGCAGTTCTTC	NA	NA	15	TRBV28	TRBJ2-1
CASSFGGSGNQPQHF	TGTGCCAGCAGCTTCGGAGGGTCTGGCAATCAGCCCCAGCATTTT	NA	NA	15	TRBV7-9	TRBJ1-5
CATGPPSGANVLTF	TGTGCCACGGGACCCCCCTCTGGGGCCAACGTCCTGACTTTC	NA	NA	14	TRBV15	TRBJ2-6
CSVEQGAASEQYF	TGCAGCGTTGAGCAGGGGGCGGCCTCCGAGCAGTACTTC	TRBD1	NA	13	TRBV29-1	TRBJ2-7
CASSLVGRGGNQPQHF	TGTGCCAGCAGCTTAGTGGGCAGAGGTGGCAATCAGCCCCAGCATTTT	NA	NA	16	TRBV11-3	TRBJ1-5
CASSEGGGREKLFF	TGTGCCAGCAGTGAAGGAGGGGGCAGGGAAAAACTGTTTTTT	TRBD1	once	14	TRBV2	TRBJ1-4
CACRVFSSSYEQYF	TGTGCCTGTCGGGTCTTCTCTAGCTCCTACGAGCAGTACTTC	NA	NA	14	TRBV30	TRBJ2-7
CASSQGPGGIDTQYF	TGTGCCAGCAGCCAAGGCCCGGGAGGTATAGATACGCAGTATTTT	TRBD2	NA	15	TRBV14	TRBJ2-3
CASSTRPADTQYF	TGTGCCAGCAGTACAAGACCAGCAGATACGCAGTATTTT	NA	once	13	TRBV2	TRBJ2-3
CASSRSWTSGRGRETQYF	TGCGCCAGCAGCCGATCCTGGACTAGCGGGAGGGGAAGAGAGACCCAGTACTTC	TRBD2	NA	18	TRBV4-3	TRBJ2-5
CASSSRPGSLSYEQYF	TGTGCCAGCAGCTCGCGTCCCGGGAGCCTAAGCTACGAGCAGTACTTC	NA	NA	16	TRBV7-9	TRBJ2-7
CASSLGPPSYEQYF	TGCGCCAGCAGCTTGGGCCCACCGTCCTACGAGCAGTACTTC	NA	once	14	TRBV5-1	TRBJ2-7
CASSPPSPGSEQYF	TGTGCCAGCAGCCCACCAAGTCCAGGCTCCGAGCAGTACTTC	NA	NA	14	TRBV5-4	TRBJ2-7
CAWSRTNTGELFF	TGTGCCTGGAGTCGGACGAACACCGGGGAGCTGTTTTTT	NA	NA	13	TRBV30	TRBJ2-2
CASSVTYRVEGGGYTF	TGTGCCAGCAGCGTAACCTACAGGGTGGAGGGAGGTGGCTACACCTTC	NA	NA	16	TRBV5-5	TRBJ1-2
CASSLAQGVSPLHF	TGTGCCAGCAGCTTGGCACAGGGTGTTTCACCCCTCCACTTT	NA	NA	14	TRBV7-8	TRBJ1-6
CASSQGGQGTYEQYF	TGCGCCAGCAGCCAGGGCGGACAGGGGACCTACGAGCAGTACTTC	TRBD1	NA	15	TRBV4-3	TRBJ2-7
CASNPYEQYF	TGTGCCAGCAATCCCTACGAGCAGTACTTC	NA	once	10	TRBV2	TRBJ2-7
CASSPQLGTSVAGELFF	TGTGCCAGCAGCCCACAGCTGGGGACTAGCGTAGCCGGGGAGCTGTTTTTT	TRBD2	NA	17	TRBV11-2	TRBJ2-2
CASSEDNGSWETKNIQYF	TGTGCCAGCAGTGAAGATAACGGGAGCTGGGAAACCAAAAACATTCAGTACTTC	NA	NA	18	TRBV2	TRBJ2-4
CAIGTSGRDEQYF	TGTGCCATCGGGACTAGCGGGAGGGACGAGCAGTACTTC	TRBD2	NA	13	TRBV10-3	TRBJ2-7
CASSPSGLAREQYF	TGTGCCAGCTCACCATCCGGACTAGCGCGGGAGCAGTACTTC	TRBD2	once	14	TRBV18	TRBJ2-7
CASSFTIGRMNTEAFF	TGTGCCAGCAGTTTTACGATTGGACGGATGAACACTGAAGCTTTCTTT	NA	NA	16	TRBV28	TRBJ1-1
CASSLTSGTYEQYF	TGTGCCAGCAGCTTGACTAGCGGCACCTACGAGCAGTACTTC	TRBD2	NA	14	TRBV7-9	TRBJ2-7
CASTPPGGHHIQYF	TGTGCCAGCACCCCTCCGGGGGGACACCACATTCAGTACTTC	NA	NA	14	TRBV25-1	TRBJ2-4
CASSFGTSGLNEQFF	TGTGCCAGCAGTTTCGGGACTAGCGGTCTCAATGAGCAGTTCTTC	TRBD2	NA	15	TRBV27	TRBJ2-1
CAWRSNMYEQYF	TGTGCCTGGAGATCCAACATGTACGAGCAGTACTTC	NA	once	12	TRBV30	TRBJ2-7
CASSPLPSTGELFF	TGTGCCAGCTCACCACTTCCCTCCACCGGGGAGCTGTTTTTT	NA	NA	14	TRBV18	TRBJ2-2
CASTPTLSGNTIYF	TGTGCCAGCACCCCGACCCTCTCTGGAAACACCATATATTTT	NA	once	14	TRBV28	TRBJ1-3
CASSGRLGVTDTQYF	TGCGCCAGCAGTGGCCGACTAGGGGTCACAGATACGCAGTATTTT	NA	NA	15	TRBV5-1	TRBJ2-3
CSASRQGEQYF	TGCAGTGCTAGCCGACAGGGGGAGCAGTACTTC	TRBD1	few	11	TRBV20-1	TRBJ2-5
CAWSHRGAGGYEQYF	TGTGCCTGGAGTCACCGAGGGGCGGGGGGCTACGAGCAGTACTTC	TRBD2	NA	15	TRBV30	TRBJ2-7